Sequencing of this TCR beta chain was carried out in a study of blood T cell repertoires in COVID-19. Study background: Samples of COVID-19 (acute and convalescent) were obtained from the United States, Italy and Spain.

The study assigned cohorts using participant-reported clinical history. Methods used by the authors: Scientists estimated how many nucleated cells there were by amplifying reference gene primers. Clones were read by immunoSEQ multiplex PCR, and TCRdb kept only the in-frame ones, dropping some. Clonal size and the V and J genes are those of that table, whereas D and trimming came from the DNA. The data show 110,000 to 150,000 clones, almost 85% seen once. This CDR3 is built from 14 residues. Trimming shortened V by 1 base and J by 15 bases, and 19 bases separated the two germline ends. From germline, CDR1 is LGHDT and CDR2 YNNKEL (reference sequence).

This sequence was found in a man aged 35-49 years with acute COVID-19. The chain joins TRBV3-1 (or the pseudogene TRBV3-2) to TRBJ2-4, with D possibly being TRBD1 (5 bases). Sequenced input: PBMCs or T cells enriched from blood (not recorded which). DNA of the CDR3: TGTGCCAGCAGCCAAGGTCGCAGGGCAGCCGTTGTGTACTTC. Translating it yields CASSQGRRAAVVYF.